Each of the 17 T cell receptor beta chains below was sequenced from the same sample in a study of identifying expanded T cells in peripheral blood. The table came from immunoSEQ multiplex PCR; TCRdb's copy has only in-frame clones and leaves some out. In the table there are some 97,000 clones, about 87% of which are singletons. The sample comprised blood. These TCRs come from a person between 18 and 70 years old in good health.

V and J are TRBV5-6 and TRBJ2-3; possibly TRBD2 for D (6 bases). V was clipped by 1 base and J by 5 bases, with 17 bases between them. The CDR3 has 16 amino acids. CDR1 and CDR2 from the germline V gene are SGHDT and YYEEEE. This CDR3 reads CASSLLRGQREDTQYF. The CDR3 region has the DNA TGTGCCAGCAGCTTGCTGCGGGGTCAAAGAGAAGATACGCAGTATTTT.

This clone has only one observation. The chain recombines TRBV10-2 with TRBJ2-3; 8 bases are a match to TRBD2. CDR1 WSHSY and CDR2 SAAADI come from the germline V gene. V gave up 3 bases and J gave up 2 bases; unmatched junction bases: 10. There are 17 residues in the CDR3. The CDR3 sequence: CASSDGRTSPFTDTQYF. The CDR3 DNA is TGCGCCAGCAGTGACGGGAGGACTAGCCCCTTCACAGATACGCAGTATTTT.

V is TRBV10-3 and J is TRBJ1-3; perhaps TRBD1 as D (5 bases). Trimming removed 8 bases from V and 1 base from J, with 12 bases in between. The CDR3 covers 14 residues. Germline assignment: CDR1 ENHRY and CDR2 SYGVKD. The CDR3 coding sequence is TGTGCCATCCACGGGACTGAGTCTGGAAACACCATATATTTT. This encodes CAIHGTESGNTIYF.

The chain couples TRBV30 to TRBJ2-5; 10 bases agree with TRBD2. The trim removed 1 base at V and 5 bases at J, leaving 22 bases unmatched. This CDR3 spans 20 amino acids. Germline assignment: CDR1 GTSNPN and CDR2 SVGIG (reference sequence). CDR3 region: CAWSASPSALAGENGETQYF. CDR3 sequence (DNA): TGTGCCTGGAGTGCCAGCCCCTCTGCCCTAGCGGGGGAAAACGGGGAGACCCAGTACTTC.

V is TRBV6-6 and J is TRBJ2-3; D gene ambiguous. V dropped 2 bases and J dropped 0 bases, with 6 bases sitting between them. The length of the CDR3 is 14 residues. The germline CDR1 and CDR2 sequences are MNHNY and SVGAGI (reference sequence). Here the CDR3 DNA reads TGTGCCAGCAGTTACGCCCACAGCACAGATACGCAGTATTTT. Residues: CASSYAHSTDTQYF.

For this clone: At the DNA level, this CDR3 is encoded by other sequences in the same sample as well. V is TRBV4-1 and J is TRBJ2-7; 8 bases are shared with TRBD2. The J segment lost 1 base and the V segment lost 3 bases, leaving 5 bases of the junction unmatched. The CDR3 length is 15 residues. Per germline, CDR1 MGHRA and CDR2 YSYEKL. The CDR3 DNA reads TGCGCCAGCAGCCAGGGGGGACTAGGATCCTACGAGCAGTACTTC. As protein: CASSQGGLGSYEQYF.

This chain uses TRBV21-1 with TRBJ2-1; the table names TRBD2, a call not compared with the DNA. TRBV21-1 is noted as a pseudogene. The CDR3 contains 19 residues. The CDR3 coding sequence is TGTGCCAGCAGCAAGTTCGGGGAACCCGCCCTCCTACAGTGCAATGAGCAGTTCTTC. This translates into CASSKFGEPALLQCNEQFF.

In this sample, this clone turned up a few times. The gene calls are TRBV4-2 and TRBJ1-5; D remains unclear. In germline, CDR1 is LGHNA, CDR2 YNFKEQ. Trimming shortened V by 5 bases and J by 4 bases, and 9 bases separated the two germline ends. This CDR3 has 13 residues. The CDR3 DNA is TGTGCCAGCAGCGCGGGCCGAAATCAGCCCCAGCATTTT. Protein product: CASSAGRNQPQHF.

The chain is built from TRBV6-6 and TRBJ2-7; maybe TRBD1 (6 bases). Per germline, CDR1 MNHNY and CDR2 SVGAGI (reference sequence). V was trimmed by 6 bases and J by 0 bases, leaving 18 bases between them. CDR3 length: 16 amino acids. The CDR3 loop reads CASSKTGQTGSYEQYF. The CDR3 coding sequence is TGTGCCAGCAGCAAAACGGGACAAACGGGCTCCTACGAGCAGTACTTC.

The chain recombines TRBV7-2 with TRBJ1-1; D perhaps matches TRBD1 (6 bases). This CDR3 has 18 amino acids. With 2 bases removed from V and 0 bases from J, the gap between germline ends came to 19 bases. CDR1 is SGHTA and CDR2 is FQGNSA in the germline V gene. The DNA of the CDR3 is TGTGCCAGCAGCTTATTTGGCAGGGGCAGTCTCATGAACACTGAAGCTTTCTTT. Translating it yields CASSLFGRGSLMNTEAFF.

The CDR3 loop reads CASSQEVAGLAGGGYNEQFF. The CDR3 DNA follows: TGCGCCAGCAGCCAAGAGGTAGCGGGACTAGCGGGGGGCGGGTACAATGAGCAGTTCTTC. The rearrangement uses TRBV4-1 and TRBJ2-1; 15 bases map to TRBD2. V shed 0 bases, J shed 4 bases, and the junction held 10 bases outside the gene matches. The germline V gene has CDR1 MGHRA and CDR2 YSYEKL. This CDR3 contains 20 residues.

The rearrangement links TRBV7-9 to TRBJ2-1; a weak D match, TRBD2 (8 bases). CDR1 and CDR2 (germline): SEHNR, FQNEAQ (reference sequence). The CDR3 has 16 residues. The V end was cut by 5 bases, the J end by 6 bases, with 20 bases between. CDR3: CASSGRGREDPNEQFF. CDR3 sequence (DNA): TGTGCCAGCAGCGGGAGGGGGCGGGAGGATCCCAATGAGCAGTTCTTC. Supplemented by reference TRBV7-9 and TRBJ2-1, the full variable domain reads DTGVSQNPRHKITKRGQNVTFRCDPISEHNRLYWYRQTLGQGPEFLTYFQNEAQLEKSRLLSDRFSAERPKGSFSTLEIQRTEQGDSAMYLCASSGRGREDPNEQFFGPGTRLTVL.

The rearrangement joins TRBV5-4 to TRBJ2-2; the D gene is possibly TRBD1 (6 bases). V was cut by 3 bases and J by 5 bases, with 8 bases left in between. Germline lookup yields CDR1 SGHNT and CDR2 YYREEE (reference sequence). This CDR3 is 13 amino acids long. The CDR3 region is CASSWGQTGELFF. The CDR3 region has the DNA TGTGCCAGCAGCTGGGGACAAACCGGGGAGCTGTTTTTT.

This clone was seen a single time. Other DNA sequences from this sample encode an identical CDR3 as well. The chain employs TRBV19 and TRBJ2-5; D perhaps matches TRBD2 (5 bases). This CDR3 comprises 14 residues. Germline loops: CDR1 LNHDA, CDR2 SQIVND (reference sequence). The V end lost 0 bases, the J end lost 5 bases, and 10 bases lay between the germline ends. CDR3 DNA sequence: TGTGCCAGTAGTATAGAGGGCAGAGGGGAGACCCAGTACTTC. It codes for CASSIEGRGETQYF.

With respect to this clone: Other DNA sequences from this sample encode an identical CDR3 as well. The V and J genes are TRBV29-1 and TRBJ2-1, with D possibly being TRBD2 (5 bases). Germline V gives CDR1 SQVTM, CDR2 ANQGSEA. The CDR3 contains 12 residues. The V and J ends lost 4 bases and 4 bases respectively, with 8 bases between them. CDR3 loop: CSVARDYNEQFF. The DNA for the CDR3 is TGCAGCGTTGCACGGGATTACAATGAGCAGTTCTTC.

This rearrangement joins TRBV6-1 to TRBJ2-3, with 9 bases fitting TRBD1. This CDR3 comprises 15 residues. Germline CDR1 MNHNS, CDR2 SASEGT. Unmatched junction bases numbered 2, after V lost 3 bases and J lost 1 base. The CDR3 DNA sequence: TGTGCCAGCAGTGACCGGGACAGGGGCACAGATACGCAGTATTTT. Residues: CASSDRDRGTDTQYF.

The chain links TRBV10-3 to TRBJ1-1, with 8 bases matching TRBD1. Germline V gene data show CDR1 as ENHRY and CDR2 as SYGVKD. The V and J ends lost 4 bases and 3 bases, in that order; junction bases with no gene match: 7. This CDR3 spans 15 amino acids. CDR3 sequence: CAISGIRGQDTEAFF. The CDR3 coding sequence is TGTGCCATCAGTGGGATCAGGGGGCAGGACACTGAAGCTTTCTTT.